This passage covers 31 T cell receptor beta chains from one sample sequenced in a study of T cell changes during pregnancy in multiple sclerosis (dated by TCRdb to between 2019 and 2020). The library relied on the immunoSEQ multiplex PCR assay. TCRdb re-hosts the immuneACCESS table, in-frame sequences only. Its copies lack some clones; in the studies checked, an unresolved V gene accounts for under half of them, and the cause for the rest is not known. This sample lists 84,000 or so clones; approximately 94% were detected once. Under 0.85% of the sample comes from the top ten. Sequencing used peripheral blood, obtained in the third trimester of pregnancy. These receptors were collected from a female donor with multiple sclerosis, enrolled in a pregnancy study.

The rearrangement joins TRBV6-5 to TRBJ1-3, with a possible D match to TRBD1 (5 bases). The CDR3 has 15 residues. The V end was cut by 5 bases, the J end by 0 bases, with 11 bases between. Germline V gives CDR1 MNHEY, CDR2 SVGAGI. CDR3 loop: CASSLRGSSGNTIYF. Written as DNA, the CDR3 is TGTGCCAGCAGTCTAAGGGGAAGCTCTGGAAACACCATATATTTT.

J is TRBJ1-2 and V is TRBV30; TRBD1 agrees at 9 bases. V lost 0 bases and J lost 3; bases outside the gene matches: 11. The germline V gene has CDR1 GTSNPN and CDR2 SVGIG (reference sequence). The CDR3 loop spans 17 amino acids. CDR3 sequence: CAWSVFGQGRWDYGYTF. As DNA, the CDR3 is TGTGCCTGGAGTGTCTTCGGACAGGGGCGCTGGGACTATGGCTACACCTTC.

The gene calls are TRBV27 and TRBJ2-7, with a tentative D call TRBD2 (5 bases). The V gene's germline CDR1 is MNHEY and CDR2 SMNVEV (reference sequence). The CDR3 runs 13 residues. Trimming cost V 0 bases and J 5 bases, with 8 bases left between them. The CDR3 DNA reads TGTGCCAGCAGTTTATCGTCGGGGAACGAGCAGTACTTC. Its translation is CASSLSSGNEQYF.

The chain is built from TRBV27 and TRBJ1-1; TRBD1 matches 8 bases. The CDR3 consists of 14 residues. Germline assignment: CDR1 MNHEY and CDR2 SMNVEV (reference sequence). After removal of 4 bases from V and 5 bases from J, the junction contained 6 bases not matched to a gene. Written as DNA, the CDR3 is TGTGCCAGCAGTTCATTCGACAGGGGAACTGAAGCTTTCTTT. Translated: CASSSFDRGTEAFF.

The chain combines TRBV7-3 with TRBJ2-1, with TRBD1 identical over 9 bases. With V trimmed by 5 bases and J by 6 bases, 5 bases remained unmatched. The CDR3 loop spans 14 amino acids. Germline assignment: CDR1 SGHTA and CDR2 FQGTGA. The CDR3: CASSPGQGSNEQFF. The DNA for the CDR3 is TGTGCCAGCAGCCCGGGACAGGGTTCCAATGAGCAGTTCTTC.

This chain connects TRBV6-1 to TRBJ2-1; TRBD2 agrees at 8 bases. Losses at the gene ends were 4 bases for V and 9 bases for J; bases not matched to a gene: 17. Germline CDR1 MNHNS, CDR2 SASEGT. This CDR3 has 17 residues. The CDR3 protein is CASSALSGLAGQGEQFF. The CDR3 DNA sequence: TGTGCCAGCAGTGCCCTATCTGGACTAGCTGGGCAGGGTGAGCAGTTCTTC.

V and J are TRBV15 and TRBJ2-1; D is perhaps TRBD1 (5 bases). The CDR3 is 14 residues long. V was trimmed by 1 base and J by 8 bases, leaving 12 bases between them. Per germline, CDR1 LNHNV and CDR2 YYDKDF (reference sequence). CDR3 DNA: TGTGCCACCAGCAGAGGAGACAGACAAGATGAGCAGTTCTTC. It specifies CATSRGDRQDEQFF.

This clone has only one observation. The chain is built from TRBV5-1 and TRBJ2-1, with TRBD2 matching over 10 bases. Germline V gene data show CDR1 as SGHRS and CDR2 as YFSETQ. The length of the CDR3 is 15 residues. After removal of 3 bases from V and 8 bases from J, the junction contained 8 bases not matched to a gene. In DNA, the CDR3 is TGCGCCAGCAGCTCACTTAGCGGGAGGATTGATGAGCAGTTCTTC. This sequence encodes CASSSLSGRIDEQFF.

The chain couples TRBV7-9 to TRBJ2-7; D is perhaps TRBD2 (6 bases). Trimming removed 5 bases at V and 6 bases at J, with 11 bases between. Germline CDR1 is SEHNR and CDR2 is FQNEAQ (reference sequence). This CDR3 region has 12 residues. The CDR3 DNA follows: TGTGCCAGCAGCCTGGACTATCGCGAGCAGTACTTC. It encodes CASSLDYREQYF. The variable domain in full, with the rest retrieved from reference TRBV7-9 and TRBJ2-7, is DTGVSQNPRHKITKRGQNVTFRCDPISEHNRLYWYRQTLGQGPEFLTYFQNEAQLEKSRLLSDRFSAERPKGSFSTLEIQRTEQGDSAMYLCASSLDYREQYFGPGTRLTVT.

The chain joins TRBV2 to TRBJ2-3; TRBD2 agrees at 7 bases. Trimming removed 8 bases from V and 1 base from J; junction bases left unmatched: 3. In germline, CDR1 is SNHLY, CDR2 FYNNEI. CDR3 length: 13 amino acids. The DNA for the CDR3 is TGTGCCAGCGGGAGGGAGGGCACAGATACGCAGTATTTT. Protein product: CASGREGTDTQYF.

The rearrangement uses TRBV27 and TRBJ2-7; 10 positions match TRBD2. Germline trimming cut 0 bases from V and 12 bases from J; bases unmatched to any gene: 5. This CDR3 has 13 residues. Germline V gene sequence: CDR1 MNHEY, CDR2 SMNVEV (reference sequence). The CDR3 DNA reads as TGTGCCAGCAGTTTATCCGGGACTAGCGACCTGTACTTC. Translated: CASSLSGTSDLYF.

This chain joins TRBV15 and TRBJ1-3; D gene ambiguous. The CDR3 runs to 15 residues. The V gene lost 0 bases and the J gene lost 3 bases, with 9 bases spanning the gap. Looked up from germline, CDR1 is LNHNV and CDR2 is YYDKDF (reference sequence). CDR3 sequence (DNA): TGTGCCACCAGCAGAGACACAGTTCTTGGAAACACCATATATTTT. It specifies CATSRDTVLGNTIYF.

The chain links TRBV10-1 to TRBJ2-3, with TRBD2 as a possible D gene (6 bases). The CDR3 sequence is 16 residues long. V was cut by 6 bases and J by 4 bases, with 20 bases left in between. Per the germline V gene, CDR1 is WNHNN and CDR2 is SYGVQD (reference sequence). The CDR3 nucleotides read TGCGCCAGCAGCTCTAAGACTAGACTCCCCCCAGATACGCAGTATTTT. Its translation is CASSSKTRLPPDTQYF.

V and J are TRBV25-1 and TRBJ2-1; the D gene is possibly TRBD2 (6 bases). CDR1 is MGHDK and CDR2 is SYGVNS in the germline V gene. The CDR3 spans 15 residues. Trimming removed 3 bases from V and 8 bases from J, with 17 bases in between. The CDR3 nucleotides read TGTGCCAGCAGTGACCCCCGGAGGGTTGGAGATGAGCAGTTCTTC. Encoded protein: CASSDPRRVGDEQFF.

This sequence joins TRBV19 and TRBJ2-7; 11 nucleotides align to TRBD2. The ends lost 1 base at V and 4 bases at J; junction bases unmatched: 3. The germline V gene encodes CDR1 LNHDA and CDR2 SQIVND (reference sequence). The CDR3 covers 15 residues. Written as DNA, the CDR3 is TGTGCCAGTAGTATAGGTAGCGGGAGGGTGTACGAGCAGTACTTC. Translating it yields CASSIGSGRVYEQYF.

The chain combines TRBV10-3 with TRBJ1-3; 12 nucleotides align to TRBD1. CDR1 is ENHRY and CDR2 is SYGVKD in the germline V gene. Trimming cost V 6 bases and J 8 bases; bases outside gene matches: 8. This CDR3 has 15 amino acids. DNA of the CDR3: TGTGCCATCAGGGATCCGGGACAGGGGGCTGACACCATATATTTT. Translated, it gives CAIRDPGQGADTIYF.

This clone was counted a single time. The rearrangement joins TRBV10-2 to TRBJ2-3; no firm D call. The germline gives CDR1 WSHSY, CDR2 SAAADI. The CDR3 runs to 14 residues. V lost 4 bases and J 1 base, leaving 9 bases between the germline ends. CDR3 in amino acids: CASSVLSGTDTQYF. For the CDR3, the DNA is TGCGCCAGCAGTGTTTTAAGCGGCACAGATACGCAGTATTTT.

The V and J genes are TRBV4-2 and TRBJ2-3, with D perhaps TRBD2 (5 bases). Germline lookup yields CDR1 LGHNA and CDR2 YNFKEQ. The CDR3 consists of 19 residues. V was cut by 1 base and J by 1 base, with 21 bases left in between. CDR3 in amino acids: CASSQAPAPQRRGTDTQYF. The CDR3 DNA is TGTGCCAGCAGCCAAGCCCCGGCTCCCCAACGGCGGGGCACAGATACGCAGTATTTT.

CDR3 sequence: CASSIWRLAGVGGDEQYF. As DNA, the CDR3 is TGTGCCAGTAGTATATGGCGACTAGCGGGAGTGGGGGGGGACGAGCAGTACTTC. The rearrangement joins TRBV19 to TRBJ2-7; 12 bases align to TRBD2. CDR1 LNHDA and CDR2 SQIVND come from the germline V gene (reference sequence). This CDR3 comprises 18 residues. J was trimmed by 5 bases and V by 2 bases; bases with no gene match: 13.

This clone was detected a few times. The V and J genes are TRBV7-9 and TRBJ2-2, with D possibly TRBD2 on 6 matching bases. V was pared by 6 bases and J by 4 bases, with 9 bases between. The germline gives CDR1 SEHNR, CDR2 FQNEAQ (reference sequence). This CDR3 has 13 amino acids. In DNA form, the CDR3 reads TGTGCCAGCAGGCGGGACGTCACCGGGGAGCTGTTTTTT. Its protein product is CASRRDVTGELFF. Full variable domain (outside the CDR3, taken from reference TRBV7-9 and TRBJ2-2): DTGVSQNPRHKITKRGQNVTFRCDPISEHNRLYWYRQTLGQGPEFLTYFQNEAQLEKSRLLSDRFSAERPKGSFSTLEIQRTEQGDSAMYLCASRRDVTGELFFGEGSRLTVL.

V is TRBV28 and J is TRBJ2-6; D perhaps matches TRBD2 (6 bases). V gave up 8 bases and J gave up 1 base, with 12 bases separating them. Germline V gene lookup returns CDR1 MDHEN and CDR2 SYDVKM. The CDR3 totals 15 residues. DNA for the CDR3: TGTGCCAGCGATACACGGGGGTCTGGGGCCAACGTCCTGACTTTC. This gives the protein CASDTRGSGANVLTF.

The sample holds one count of this clone. The chain joins TRBV19 to TRBJ1-5; D possibly corresponds to TRBD1 (5 bases). The germline V gene encodes CDR1 LNHDA and CDR2 SQIVND (reference sequence). Trimming shortened V by 4 bases and J by 2 bases, and 18 bases separated the two germline ends. The CDR3 is 17 amino acids. The CDR3 DNA follows: TGTGCCAGTAGTAGGGGGGATCCCCGCGGGGGCAATCAGCCCCAGCATTTT. It codes for CASSRGDPRGGNQPQHF.

This chain connects TRBV5-1 to TRBJ2-7, with 7 positions matching TRBD2. Germline trimming cut 0 bases from V and 2 bases from J; bases unmatched to any gene: 2. Germline assignment: CDR1 SGHRS and CDR2 YFSETQ. The CDR3 totals 14 residues. The CDR3 nucleotides read TGCGCCAGCAGCTTGGTGAGCGGGACCTACGAGCAGTACTTC. Residues: CASSLVSGTYEQYF. Complete variable domain (other parts from reference TRBV5-1 and TRBJ2-7): KAGVTQTPRYLIKTRGQQVTLSCSPISGHRSVSWYQQTPGQGLQFLFEYFSETQRNKGNFPGRFSGRQFSNSRSEMNVSTLELGDSALYLCASSLVSGTYEQYFGPGTRLTVT.

The chain combines TRBV2 with TRBJ2-3, with 7 bases fitting TRBD1. CDR3 length: 12 residues. Germline V gene lookup returns CDR1 SNHLY and CDR2 FYNNEI. J lost 6 bases, V lost 7 bases, and 4 bases had no gene match. The CDR3 sequence is CASNRGGDTQYF. CDR3 in DNA: TGTGCCAGCAACAGGGGCGGGGATACGCAGTATTTT.

This clone was seen just once. V gene TRBV30 combines with J gene TRBJ2-7; 11 bases are a match to TRBD1. Losses at the gene ends were 1 base for V and 6 bases for J; bases not matched to a gene: 5. Per the germline V gene, CDR1 is GTSNPN and CDR2 is SVGIG (reference sequence). There are 14 residues in the CDR3. The CDR3 spells CAWSEGQGASEQYF. The CDR3 DNA sequence: TGTGCCTGGAGTGAAGGACAGGGGGCGTCCGAGCAGTACTTC.

This chain uses TRBV19 with TRBJ1-1; 10 nucleotides line up with TRBD1. Germline V lookup: CDR1 LNHDA, CDR2 SQIVND (reference sequence). The V segment lost 5 bases and the J segment 0 bases; nucleotides outside the gene matches: 9. CDR3 length: 17 amino acids. The CDR3 nucleotides read TGTGCCAGTAGTGATCGGACAGGGGGGATCATGAACACTGAAGCTTTCTTT. Translated, it gives CASSDRTGGIMNTEAFF.

The rearrangement joins TRBV5-1 to TRBJ2-2, with 8 positions matching TRBD2. V trimming: 4 bases; J trimming: 0 bases; junction bases outside the gene matches: 2. Germline CDR1 is SGHRS and CDR2 is YFSETQ. This CDR3 is built from 15 residues. The CDR3 DNA sequence: TGCGCCAGCAGCACGGGACTAGCGAACACCGGGGAGCTGTTTTTT. This codes for CASSTGLANTGELFF.

V is TRBV21-1 and J is TRBJ2-7; TRBD2, the table's D call, was not compared with the DNA. TRBV21-1 is labeled a pseudogene. The CDR3 sequence is 18 residues long. The CDR3 spells CASSKEPLAGGLPYEQYF. The CDR3 nucleotides are TGTGCCAGCAGCAAAGAGCCCCTAGCGGGAGGGCTACCTTACGAGCAGTACTTC.

The V gene is TRBV5-4, the J gene TRBJ2-3; 8 bases fit TRBD1. V gave up 3 bases and J gave up 3 bases; unmatched junction bases: 3. The CDR3 has 14 amino acids. CDR1 SGHNT and CDR2 YYREEE come from the germline V gene (reference sequence). Here the CDR3 reads CASSSGQGTDTQYF. CDR3 coding DNA: TGTGCCAGCAGCTCCGGACAGGGAACAGATACGCAGTATTTT.

The chain links TRBV10-2 to TRBJ1-5; TRBD1 matches 9 bases. The CDR3 extends over 14 amino acids. V shed 5 bases and J 5 bases; nucleotides not matched to a gene: 4. Germline CDR1 and CDR2: WSHSY and SAAADI. CDR3 amino acids: CASSRRDRDQPQHF. The CDR3 DNA sequence: TGCGCCAGCAGTCGAAGGGACAGGGATCAGCCCCAGCATTTT.

The chain links TRBV6-5 to TRBJ2-1, with 9 bases fitting TRBD1. Germline V lookup: CDR1 MNHEY, CDR2 SVGAGI. Trimming removed 2 bases from V and 13 bases from J; junction bases left unmatched: 6. This CDR3 comprises 13 residues. CDR3 loop: CASSYQDRGPQFF. DNA for the CDR3: TGTGCCAGCAGTTACCAGGACAGGGGCCCACAGTTCTTC.